The sequence of this T cell receptor beta chain was determined in a study of shared clonotypes between healthy human individuals. Study observations and caveats: Naive subsets generally had larger estimated richness than memory subsets.

Caucasian adults living in Nashville, Tennessee, provided all samples. In the CD4+ fraction, cells were divided into CD45RA+ naive and CD45RA-negative memory subsets. The protocol was immunoSEQ multiplex PCR, while the TCRdb copy is restricted to in-frame clones and leaves out a portion. Here the sample spans some 2 million clones, roughly 96% being singletons. Worth noting for this clone: Its antigen is currently unknown.

Between the trimmed V and J ends, which lost 4 bases and 1 base, there was a span of 16 bases. The germline V gene has CDR1 SNHLY and CDR2 FYNNEI. The CDR3 runs 16 residues. This clonotype was sampled from a man between 18 and 35 years old in good health. The chain recombines TRBV2 with TRBJ1-1, with D possibly being TRBD1 (6 bases). The sequenced sample consisted of naive CD4+ T cells sorted from blood. Noted subset: CD45RA+ positively selected. The CDR3 here is CASSGNWGQQNTEAFF. Written as DNA, the CDR3 is TGTGCCAGCAGTGGTAACTGGGGACAACAGAACACTGAAGCTTTCTTT.